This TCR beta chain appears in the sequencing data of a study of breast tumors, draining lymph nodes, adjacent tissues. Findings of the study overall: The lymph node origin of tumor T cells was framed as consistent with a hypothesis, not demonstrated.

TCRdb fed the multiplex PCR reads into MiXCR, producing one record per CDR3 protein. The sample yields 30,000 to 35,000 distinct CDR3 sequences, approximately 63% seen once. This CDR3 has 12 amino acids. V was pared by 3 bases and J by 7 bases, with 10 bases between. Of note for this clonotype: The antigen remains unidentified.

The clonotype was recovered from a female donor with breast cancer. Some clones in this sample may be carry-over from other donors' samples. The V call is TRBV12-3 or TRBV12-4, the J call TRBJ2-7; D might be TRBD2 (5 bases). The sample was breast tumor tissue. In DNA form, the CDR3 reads TGTGCCAGCAGTTTCCGCGGGCGAGAGCAGTACTTC. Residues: CASSFRGREQYF.